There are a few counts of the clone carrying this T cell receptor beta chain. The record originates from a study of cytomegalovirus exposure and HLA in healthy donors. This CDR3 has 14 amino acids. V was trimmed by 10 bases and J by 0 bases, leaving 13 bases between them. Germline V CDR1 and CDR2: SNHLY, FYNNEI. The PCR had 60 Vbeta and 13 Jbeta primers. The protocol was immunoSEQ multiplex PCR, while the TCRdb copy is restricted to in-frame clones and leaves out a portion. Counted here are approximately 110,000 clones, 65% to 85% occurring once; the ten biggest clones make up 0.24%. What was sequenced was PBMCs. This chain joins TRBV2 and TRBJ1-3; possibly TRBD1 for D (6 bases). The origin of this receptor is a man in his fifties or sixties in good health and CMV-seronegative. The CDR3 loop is CANQGGFSGNTIYF. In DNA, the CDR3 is TGTGCCAACCAAGGGGGATTCTCTGGAAACACCATATATTTT.